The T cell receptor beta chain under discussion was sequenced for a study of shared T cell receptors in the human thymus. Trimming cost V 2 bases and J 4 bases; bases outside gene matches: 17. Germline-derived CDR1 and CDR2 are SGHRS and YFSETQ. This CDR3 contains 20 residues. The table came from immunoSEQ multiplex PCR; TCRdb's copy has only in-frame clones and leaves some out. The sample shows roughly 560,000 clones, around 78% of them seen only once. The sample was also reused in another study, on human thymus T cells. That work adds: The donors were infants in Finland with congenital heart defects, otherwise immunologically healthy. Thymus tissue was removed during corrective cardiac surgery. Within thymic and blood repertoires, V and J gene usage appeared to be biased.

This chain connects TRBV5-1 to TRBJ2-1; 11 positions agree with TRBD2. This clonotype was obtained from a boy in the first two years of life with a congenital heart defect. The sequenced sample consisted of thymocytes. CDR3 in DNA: TGCGCCAGCAGCTTAACCGGGACTAGCGGCCGTAGGCCCCCTTACAATGAGCAGTTCTTC. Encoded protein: CASSLTGTSGRRPPYNEQFF.